These 25 T cell receptor beta chains share one sample of origin, sequenced in a study of OX40 agonist ivuxolimab in advanced cancers. The repertoire was sequenced with immunoSEQ multiplex PCR; TCRdb's copy has only in-frame clones and lacks some. The table has about 100,000 clones, 90% to 95% seen once; the top ten hold around 3%. The sample here was CD4+ or CD8+ T cells sorted from blood, taken in a trial of the OX40 agonist ivuxolimab. The receptors come from an adult with an advanced solid tumor such as melanoma, head and neck, liver or kidney cancer.

The chain carries TRBV28 and TRBJ1-1; unclear D gene. The CDR3 totals 12 residues. CDR1 and CDR2 (germline): MDHEN, SYDVKM. V was cut by 5 bases and J by 6 bases, with 10 bases left in between. CDR3 in amino acids: CASSGRKPEAFF. The CDR3 DNA reads as TGTGCCAGCAGTGGGAGGAAACCTGAAGCTTTCTTT.

The V gene is TRBV11-2, the J gene TRBJ2-7; perhaps TRBD1 as D (5 bases). This CDR3 is 14 amino acids long. Deletions cut 0 bases from V and 0 bases from J, with 6 bases between. Per the germline V gene, CDR1 is SGHAT and CDR2 is FQNNGV. The CDR3 protein is CASSLDDSSYEQYF. The CDR3 DNA reads as TGTGCCAGCAGCTTAGATGACAGCTCCTACGAGCAGTACTTC.

The rearrangement uses TRBV9 and TRBJ2-3; TRBD1 agrees at 9 bases. The CDR3 has 15 amino acids. Germline assignment: CDR1 SGDLS and CDR2 YYNGEE. V was pared by 0 bases and J by 5 bases, with 4 bases of the junction left unmatched. The DNA of the CDR3 is TGTGCCAGCAGCGTAGGGGACAGGGTAGTAGATACGCAGTATTTT. This sequence encodes CASSVGDRVVDTQYF.

This chain links TRBV18 with TRBJ2-5; D perhaps matches TRBD1 (5 bases). Trimming pared 1 base from V and 2 bases from J, leaving 11 bases between. The CDR3 loop spans 15 amino acids. CDR1 KGHSH and CDR2 LQKENI come from the germline V gene. The CDR3 sequence: CASSPQGRQQETQYF. Written as DNA, the CDR3 is TGTGCCAGCTCACCACAGGGTCGACAGCAAGAGACCCAGTACTTC.

The CDR3 loop is CASGRGRLEKLFF. The CDR3 bases are TGTGCCAGCGGCAGGGGGCGGCTCGAAAAACTGTTTTTT. This chain uses TRBV28 with TRBJ1-4, with TRBD1 matching over 8 bases. V shed 8 bases, J shed 8 bases, and the junction held 7 bases outside the gene matches. Germline loops: CDR1 MDHEN, CDR2 SYDVKM. The CDR3 length is 13 residues.

V usage is TRBV27 and J usage is TRBJ2-3; 7 bases map to TRBD2. Trimming took 0 bases from V and 13 from J; bases not matched to a gene: 7. Germline values: CDR1 MNHEY, CDR2 SMNVEV (reference sequence). The CDR3 extends over 13 amino acids. CDR3 residues: CASSLSLADPEYF. The CDR3 bases are TGTGCCAGCAGTTTATCGCTAGCGGACCCAGAGTATTTT.

The rearrangement links TRBV7-6 to TRBJ2-3, with 8 bases matching TRBD1. Germline values: CDR1 SGHVS, CDR2 FNYEAQ. V dropped 5 bases and J dropped 3; count of bases not matched to a gene: 4. This CDR3 contains 14 residues. The CDR3 bases are TGTGCCAGCAGCACTCGGACAGGGACAGATACGCAGTATTTT. It yields the protein CASSTRTGTDTQYF.

The rearrangement uses TRBV9 and TRBJ2-3; 9 positions match TRBD2. Trimming at V came to 4 bases and at J to 1 base, leaving 13 bases not matched to a gene. The CDR3 contains 18 residues. Germline V gene sequence: CDR1 SGDLS, CDR2 YYNGEE. The CDR3 DNA is TGTGCCAGCAGCCAGGCCCGGCAGCGGGGGGACCGCACAGATACGCAGTATTTT. Protein product: CASSQARQRGDRTDTQYF.

This rearrangement joins TRBV9 to TRBJ2-3; D remains unclear. The CDR3 is 15 residues long. In germline, CDR1 is SGDLS, CDR2 YYNGEE. The V end was cut by 4 bases, the J end by 0 bases, with 12 bases between. CDR3 amino acids: CASSKVWASTDTQYF. The CDR3 nucleotides read TGTGCCAGCAGCAAGGTCTGGGCTAGCACAGATACGCAGTATTTT.

The chain uses TRBV12-5 and TRBJ1-1; 10 positions match TRBD1. The CDR3 is 16 residues long. Trimming at V came to 0 bases and at J to 7 bases, leaving 8 bases not matched to a gene. Germline V gene sequence: CDR1 LGHNT, CDR2 FRNRAP. CDR3 bases: TGTGCTAGTGGTTTGGTACGAGACAGGGGGCTTATTGAAGCTTTCTTT. It is translated as CASGLVRDRGLIEAFF.

J is TRBJ1-2 and V is TRBV27; D remains ambiguous. CDR3 length equals 12 residues. V was cut by 4 bases and J by 4 bases, with 7 bases left in between. Germline V gives CDR1 MNHEY, CDR2 SMNVEV (reference sequence). CDR3 in amino acids: CASSWNGYGYTF. CDR3 sequence (DNA): TGTGCCAGCAGTTGGAATGGCTATGGCTACACCTTC.

The gene calls are TRBV30 and TRBJ2-7; D unclear. The CDR3 has 12 amino acids. The V end lost 0 bases, the J end lost 3 bases, and 6 bases lay between the germline ends. Germline CDR1 GTSNPN, CDR2 SVGIG (reference sequence). The CDR3 nucleotides read TGTGCCTGGAGTGTACGGTTCTACGAGCAGTACTTC. Amino acid sequence: CAWSVRFYEQYF.

The table lists this clone with a few counts. The chain is built from TRBV7-8 and TRBJ1-3; D might be TRBD1 (5 bases). The CDR3 extends over 17 amino acids. Germline V CDR1 and CDR2: SGHVS, FQNEAQ. The V and J ends lost 2 bases and 3 bases respectively, with 17 bases between them. In DNA form, the CDR3 reads TGTGCCAGCAGCTTAAATTACGTCGGGGGAAGTGGAAACACCATATATTTT. Its protein is CASSLNYVGGSGNTIYF.

The chain carries TRBV14 and TRBJ2-7; TRBD2 matches 12 bases. This CDR3 region has 15 residues. Trimming cost V 5 bases and J 2 bases; bases outside gene matches: 4. Germline CDR1 is SGHDN and CDR2 is FVKESK. In DNA, the CDR3 is TGTGCCAGCAGCTATGGACTAGCGGGAACCTACGAGCAGTACTTC. Protein product: CASSYGLAGTYEQYF.

V gene TRBV7-2 combines with J gene TRBJ2-1, with 7 nucleotides matching TRBD2. Germline CDR1 is SGHTA and CDR2 is FQGNSA. The CDR3 length is 12 residues. V was pared by 5 bases and J by 15 bases, with 10 bases of the junction left unmatched. The DNA for the CDR3 is TGTGCCAGCAGCCTCGGGACTACAGTCTGGTTCTTC. Protein: CASSLGTTVWFF.

In this sample, this clone turned up once. The chain couples TRBV27 to TRBJ2-7; D gene unclear. The CDR3 spans 13 residues. Germline V gives CDR1 MNHEY, CDR2 SMNVEV (reference sequence). V lost 2 bases to trimming and J lost 2 bases, with 7 bases between them. The chain's CDR3 is CASSLKATYEQYF. CDR3 sequence (DNA): TGTGCCAGCAGTTTAAAGGCGACCTACGAGCAGTACTTC.

The gene calls are TRBV15 and TRBJ1-1; 8 bases are shared with TRBD1. The CDR3 runs 16 residues. J was trimmed by 0 bases and V by 0 bases; bases with no gene match: 3. Per the germline V gene, CDR1 is LNHNV and CDR2 is YYDKDF (reference sequence). The CDR3 reads CATSRETGVMNTEAFF. CDR3 DNA: TGTGCCACCAGCAGAGAGACAGGGGTCATGAACACTGAAGCTTTCTTT.

The chain carries TRBV19 and TRBJ1-4; D is possibly TRBD1 (6 bases). Trimming pared 7 bases from V and 8 bases from J, leaving 32 bases between. This CDR3 has 19 amino acids. From germline, CDR1 is LNHDA and CDR2 SQIVND (reference sequence). The CDR3 loop is CASTMLPGQGPTEGEKLFF. CDR3 in DNA: TGTGCCAGTACCATGCTACCGGGACAAGGACCTACCGAGGGGGAAAAACTGTTTTTT. The full variable domain, completed using reference TRBV19 and TRBJ1-4, is DGGITQSPKYLFRKEGQNVTLSCEQNLNHDAMYWYRQDPGQGLRLIYYSQIVNDFQKGDIAEGYSVSREKKESFPLTVTSAQKNPTAFYLCASTMLPGQGPTEGEKLFFGSGTQLSVL.

The chain links TRBV15 to TRBJ2-7; 7 bases agree with TRBD1. CDR1 LNHNV and CDR2 YYDKDF come from the germline V gene (reference sequence). CDR3 length equals 14 residues. V shed 5 bases, J shed 5 bases, and the junction held 9 bases outside the gene matches. CDR3 in DNA: TGTGCCACCAGCCCCATCCCCAGGGGGAACGAGCAGTACTTC. Residues: CATSPIPRGNEQYF. Full variable domain (missing parts from reference TRBV15 and TRBJ2-7): DAMVIQNPRYQVTQFGKPVTLSCSQTLNHNVMYWYQQKSSQAPKLLFHYYDKDFNNEADTPDNFQSRRPNTSFCFLDIRSPGLGDTAMYLCATSPIPRGNEQYFGPGTRLTVT.

V gene TRBV5-5 combines with J gene TRBJ2-7; D is uncertain. CDR1 SGHKS and CDR2 YYEKEE come from the germline V gene (reference sequence). The CDR3 length is 12 residues. V lost 1 base, J lost 4 bases, and 6 bases lay in between. CDR3 residues: CASSLTDYEQYF. The DNA for the CDR3 is TGTGCCAGCAGCTTGACAGATTACGAGCAGTACTTC.

The rearrangement links TRBV4-3 to TRBJ1-2; possibly TRBD1 for D (5 bases). The CDR3 has 15 amino acids. Germline V lookup: CDR1 LGHNA, CDR2 YSLEER. Trimming took 0 bases from V and 8 from J, leaving 16 bases between them. The CDR3 protein is CASSQERQGNWGYTF. Written as DNA, the CDR3 is TGCGCCAGCAGCCAAGAGCGGCAGGGTAATTGGGGCTACACCTTC.

The chain couples TRBV5-4 to TRBJ2-3, with TRBD2 identical over 7 bases. CDR3 length equals 17 residues. J was trimmed by 0 bases and V by 3 bases; bases with no gene match: 10. CDR1 is SGHNT, CDR2 YYREEE, per germline (reference sequence). CDR3 nucleotides: TGTGCCAGCAGCTGGACGACAATAGCGGGCAGCACAGATACGCAGTATTTT. Translated: CASSWTTIAGSTDTQYF. Filled out from reference TRBV5-4 and TRBJ2-3, the complete variable domain reads ETGVTQSPTHLIKTRGQQVTLRCSSQSGHNTVSWYQQALGQGPQFIFQYYREEENGRGNFPPRFSGLQFPNYSSELNVNALELDDSALYLCASSWTTIAGSTDTQYFGPGTRLTVL.

Notes on this clone: A junction end diverges from the germline sequence, so it may reflect a read error. The chain links TRBV10-1 to TRBJ1-1, with a tentative D call TRBD1 (5 bases). CDR1 is WNHNN and CDR2 is SYGVQD in the germline V gene (reference sequence). The CDR3 covers 13 residues. The CDR3 DNA sequence: TGCGCCAGCAGTGTCGGGGCCAACATTGAAGCTTTCTTT. Protein product: CASSVGANIEAFF.

This chain links TRBV13 with TRBJ1-2, with 11 bases fitting TRBD1. The CDR3 totals 15 residues. CDR1 is PRHDT and CDR2 is FYEKMQ in the germline V gene (reference sequence). The junction had 8 bases not matched to a gene; V was cut back by 7 bases and J by 4 bases. CDR3 region: CASNSRTGGGYGYTF. DNA of the CDR3: TGTGCCAGCAACTCTCGGACAGGGGGCGGCTATGGCTACACCTTC.

The table lists this clone with a count of one. The chain has TRBV27 and TRBJ2-3; D unclear. Per the germline V gene, CDR1 is MNHEY and CDR2 is SMNVEV (reference sequence). V was clipped by 4 bases and J by 1 base, with 9 bases between them. This CDR3 has 14 residues. CDR3 region: CASSSPRRTDTQYF. In DNA form, the CDR3 reads TGTGCCAGCAGTTCCCCCCGCCGCACAGATACGCAGTATTTT.